The 21 T cell receptor beta chains in this list originate from one sample, sequenced in a study of blood T cell repertoires in COVID-19. Repertoires were generated with immunoSEQ multiplex PCR, while TCRdb's copy carries only in-frame clones and drops some. The table records more than 200,000 clones, 80% of them present only once. The sequenced sample consisted of PBMCs or T cells enriched from blood (not recorded which). The origin of the receptors is a woman aged 40 to 55 with acute COVID-19.

This clone was counted a few times. The rearrangement uses TRBV30 and TRBJ1-1, with D unresolved. Per the germline V gene, CDR1 is GTSNPN and CDR2 is SVGIG (reference sequence). V was pared by 2 bases and J by 4 bases, with 11 bases between. CDR3 length equals 13 residues. CDR3 nucleotide sequence: TGTGCCTGGAGTTCGGAAGAGGTCACTGAAGCTTTCTTT. The encoded protein is CAWSSEEVTEAFF.

This clone appeared a single time. This sequence joins TRBV4-1 and TRBJ2-7; D gene unclear. Germline CDR1 and CDR2: MGHRA and YSYEKL. V dropped 1 base and J dropped 0 bases, with 4 bases sitting between them. The CDR3 totals 13 residues. The CDR3 sequence: CASSQAVSYEQYF. The CDR3 bases are TGCGCCAGCAGCCAAGCAGTCTCCTACGAGCAGTACTTC.

The chain uses TRBV6-5 and TRBJ1-3; D gene unclear. CDR3 length: 16 amino acids. Trimming took off 0 bases at V and 0 bases at J, with 9 bases between the two ends. Germline CDR1 MNHEY, CDR2 SVGAGI. The DNA for the CDR3 is TGTGCCAGCAGTTACTCGCAACATCTCTCTGGAAACACCATATATTTT. Encoded protein: CASSYSQHLSGNTIYF.

The V and J genes are TRBV28 and TRBJ2-1; possible D gene TRBD2, 5 bases. Trimming shortened V by 6 bases and J by 6 bases, and 12 bases separated the two germline ends. Germline assignment: CDR1 MDHEN and CDR2 SYDVKM. The CDR3 spans 13 residues. This CDR3 is CASRSGSSNEQFF. In nucleotides, the CDR3 is TGTGCCAGCAGATCGGGGAGTTCCAATGAGCAGTTCTTC.

As DNA, the CDR3 is TGTGCCAGCAGCTACGGACAGTGGAACACTGAAGCTTTCTTT. The encoded protein is CASSYGQWNTEAFF. The chain couples TRBV11-2 to TRBJ1-1, with TRBD1 as a possible D gene (6 bases). The CDR3 has 14 amino acids. Trimming removed 4 bases at V and 1 base at J, with 10 bases between. CDR1 is SGHAT, CDR2 FQNNGV, per germline.

This chain connects TRBV7-2 to TRBJ1-5; TRBD1 matches at 8 bases. CDR3 length equals 14 residues. The ends lost 5 bases at V and 6 bases at J; junction bases unmatched: 6. Germline CDR1 reads SGHTA; CDR2 reads FQGNSA. CDR3 sequence (DNA): TGTGCCAGCAGCCGGACAGGGTGGATTCAGCCCCAGCATTTT. Protein product: CASSRTGWIQPQHF.

This clone has a single count. This sequence joins TRBV6-5 and TRBJ2-7, with D possibly TRBD2 on 5 matching bases. Trimming took off 2 bases at V and 7 bases at J, with 9 bases between the two ends. The CDR3 length is 12 residues. The germline V gene has CDR1 MNHEY and CDR2 SVGAGI. CDR3 bases: TGTGCCAGCAGTTACCTTGGAGGAGAGCAGTACTTC. Translated: CASSYLGGEQYF.

V is TRBV30 and J is TRBJ1-2, with D possibly TRBD1 on 6 matching bases. Germline-derived CDR1 and CDR2 are GTSNPN and SVGIG (reference sequence). Trimming took 3 bases from V and 1 from J, leaving 18 bases between them. The CDR3 totals 16 residues. Here the CDR3 reads CAWRAHGGGGNYGYTF. The CDR3 region has the DNA TGTGCCTGGAGGGCCCACGGGGGCGGGGGTAACTATGGCTACACCTTC. Using reference TRBV30 and TRBJ1-2 for the parts outside the CDR3, the full variable domain is SQTIHQWPATLVQPVGSPLSLECTVEGTSNPNLYWYRQAAGRGLQLLFYSVGIGQISSEVPQNLSASRPQDRQFILSSKKLLLSDSGFYLCAWRAHGGGGNYGYTFGSGTRLTVV.

This clone was detected only a few times. The genes are TRBV6-5 and TRBJ1-5; the D is unclear. Germline lookup yields CDR1 MNHEY and CDR2 SVGAGI. V was cut by 7 bases and J by 0 bases, with 4 bases left in between. The CDR3 contains 12 residues. The CDR3 region is CASTYSNQPQHF. CDR3 in DNA: TGTGCCAGCACGTATAGCAATCAGCCCCAGCATTTT.

The V gene is TRBV5-4, the J gene TRBJ2-6, with a tentative D call TRBD2 (5 bases). V dropped 0 bases and J dropped 0 bases, with 7 bases sitting between them. CDR3 length: 16 amino acids. Germline V gene sequence: CDR1 SGHNT, CDR2 YYREEE (reference sequence). The DNA of the CDR3 is TGTGCCAGCAGCTTGGATGCGGGCTCTGGGGCCAACGTCCTGACTTTC. It encodes CASSLDAGSGANVLTF. Looking up the rest from reference TRBV5-4 and TRBJ2-6 gives the full variable domain: ETGVTQSPTHLIKTRGQQVTLRCSSQSGHNTVSWYQQALGQGPQFIFQYYREEENGRGNFPPRFSGLQFPNYSSELNVNALELDDSALYLCASSLDAGSGANVLTFGAGSRLTVL.

The chain joins TRBV10-3 to TRBJ2-7; 9 nucleotides align to TRBD1. The CDR3 runs 16 residues. Germline CDR1 and CDR2: ENHRY and SYGVKD. Germline trimming cut 0 bases from V and 4 bases from J; bases unmatched to any gene: 7. CDR3 loop: CAISESKGTGKYEQYF. CDR3 nucleotides: TGTGCCATCAGTGAGTCGAAGGGGACAGGGAAATACGAGCAGTACTTC.

The rearrangement joins TRBV7-9 to TRBJ1-4, with TRBD1 matching over 10 bases. Germline values: CDR1 SEHNR, CDR2 FQNEAQ (reference sequence). The V gene end was trimmed by 1 base and the J gene end by 6 bases; junction bases not matched to a gene: 5. The CDR3 extends over 16 amino acids. The CDR3 region has the DNA TGTGCCAGCAGCTTAGTAGGAGGGACAGGGGATGAAAAACTGTTTTTT. It codes for CASSLVGGTGDEKLFF.

This chain connects TRBV27 to TRBJ1-6; D is unclear. Germline V gene lookup returns CDR1 MNHEY and CDR2 SMNVEV (reference sequence). Trimming removed 9 bases from V and 10 bases from J, with 16 bases in between. The CDR3 totals 13 residues. This CDR3 is CASRGTTNSPLHF. The CDR3 nucleotides are TGTGCCAGTAGAGGCACAACCAACTCACCCCTCCACTTT.

V is TRBV7-9 and J is TRBJ2-3; a weak D match, TRBD2 (6 bases). The length of the CDR3 is 17 residues. With 5 bases removed from V and 2 bases from J, the gap between germline ends came to 20 bases. CDR1 is SEHNR, CDR2 FQNEAQ, per germline (reference sequence). The CDR3 sequence: CASSPKRREKYTDTQYF. In nucleotides, the CDR3 is TGTGCCAGCAGCCCTAAAAGACGGGAGAAATACACAGATACGCAGTATTTT. The complete variable domain, with remaining parts taken from reference TRBV7-9 and TRBJ2-3, reads DTGVSQNPRHKITKRGQNVTFRCDPISEHNRLYWYRQTLGQGPEFLTYFQNEAQLEKSRLLSDRFSAERPKGSFSTLEIQRTEQGDSAMYLCASSPKRREKYTDTQYFGPGTRLTVL.

The chain links TRBV12-3 or TRBV12-4 to TRBJ2-7; 7 bases agree with TRBD1. V lost 6 bases to trimming and J lost 3 bases; unmatched junction nucleotides: 5. The CDR3 extends over 13 amino acids. CDR3: CASSGTESYEQYF. The CDR3 DNA reads as TGTGCCAGCAGCGGGACAGAGAGCTACGAGCAGTACTTC.

V and J are TRBV19 and TRBJ1-4; D uncertain. V lost 2 bases and J lost 4, with 11 bases in between. This CDR3 region has 15 residues. CDR1 is LNHDA, CDR2 SQIVND, per germline (reference sequence). The CDR3 bases are TGTGCCAGTAGTATATCAACAGCAATTAATGAAAAACTGTTTTTT. Residues: CASSISTAINEKLFF.

The V call is TRBV29-1, the J call TRBJ2-5, with 7 positions matching TRBD2. Germline CDR1 SQVTM, CDR2 ANQGSEA. The junction had 5 bases not matched to a gene; V was cut back by 7 bases and J by 6 bases. CDR3 size: 11 residues. CDR3 amino acids: CSGRGMKTQYF. In nucleotides, the CDR3 is TGCAGCGGGCGGGGGATGAAGACCCAGTACTTC.

The V and J genes are TRBV19 and TRBJ2-5, with 7 bases fitting TRBD1. The J segment lost 7 bases and the V segment lost 5 bases, leaving 13 bases of the junction unmatched. The CDR3 length is 15 residues. Looked up from germline, CDR1 is LNHDA and CDR2 is SQIVND (reference sequence). CDR3 sequence: CASSLQTGSLGTQYF. DNA for the CDR3: TGTGCCAGTAGTCTTCAGACAGGGTCATTGGGGACCCAGTACTTC.

In this sample, this clone turned up once. The chain has TRBV19 and TRBJ2-5; TRBD1 is a possible D gene (6 bases). Germline V lookup: CDR1 LNHDA, CDR2 SQIVND (reference sequence). This CDR3 comprises 14 residues. The V end was cut by 4 bases, the J end by 4 bases, with 13 bases between. CDR3 DNA sequence: TGTGCCAGTAGTACTCAACAGGGCCGAGAGACCCAGTACTTC. This encodes CASSTQQGRETQYF. Using reference TRBV19 and TRBJ2-5 for the parts outside the CDR3, the full variable domain is DGGITQSPKYLFRKEGQNVTLSCEQNLNHDAMYWYRQDPGQGLRLIYYSQIVNDFQKGDIAEGYSVSREKKESFPLTVTSAQKNPTAFYLCASSTQQGRETQYFGPGTRLLVL.

The chain carries TRBV24-1 and TRBJ2-1, with TRBD2 identical over 10 bases. The CDR3 is 17 residues long. Germline CDR1 and CDR2: KGHDR and SFDVKD. V gave up 4 bases and J gave up 5 bases; unmatched junction bases: 10. Written as DNA, the CDR3 is TGTGCCACCAGTGACCCGACTAGCGGGTTGATTAACAATGAGCAGTTCTTC. It encodes CATSDPTSGLINNEQFF.

V usage is TRBV11-1 and J usage is TRBJ1-1, with 10 bases identical to TRBD1. Germline V gene sequence: CDR1 SGHAT, CDR2 FQDESV (reference sequence). Trimming at V came to 5 bases and at J to 0 bases, leaving 6 bases not matched to a gene. The CDR3 runs 16 residues. The CDR3 spells CASSPLDRGMNTEAFF. CDR3 sequence (DNA): TGTGCCAGCAGCCCTTTGGACAGGGGGATGAACACTGAAGCTTTCTTT.